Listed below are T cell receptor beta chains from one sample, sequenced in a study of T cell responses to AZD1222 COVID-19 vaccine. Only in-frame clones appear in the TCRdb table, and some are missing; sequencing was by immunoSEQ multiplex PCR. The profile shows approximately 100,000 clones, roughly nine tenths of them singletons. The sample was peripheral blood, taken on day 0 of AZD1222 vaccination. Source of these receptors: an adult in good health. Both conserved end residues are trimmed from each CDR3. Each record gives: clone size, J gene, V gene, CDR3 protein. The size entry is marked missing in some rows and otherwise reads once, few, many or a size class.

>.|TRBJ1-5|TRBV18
ASSPSGNQPQH
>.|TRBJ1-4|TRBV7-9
ASSLGGSVEKLF
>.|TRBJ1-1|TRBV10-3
AISEGSMNTEAF
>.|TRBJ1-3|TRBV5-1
ASSLSLTGNGNTIY
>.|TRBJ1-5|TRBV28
ASSPLTQGIQPQH
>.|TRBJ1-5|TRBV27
ASSLNQPQH
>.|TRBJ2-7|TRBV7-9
ASSSNRQVFPYEQY
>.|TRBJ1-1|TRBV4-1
ASSQVGQGNTEAF
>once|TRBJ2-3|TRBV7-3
ASSPLAGSTDTQY
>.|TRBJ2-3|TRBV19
ASSPETGWADTQY
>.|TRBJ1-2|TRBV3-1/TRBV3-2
ASSPSRFRGYGYT
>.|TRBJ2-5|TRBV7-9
ASSLAGHEGLQETQY
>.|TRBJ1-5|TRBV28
ASSEPGQYSNQPQH
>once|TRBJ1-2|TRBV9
ASSSETVYGYT
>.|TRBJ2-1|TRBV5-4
ASSLASGGGYNEQF